This passage covers 20 T cell receptor beta chains from one sample sequenced in a study of blood T cell repertoires in COVID-19. Sequencing used immunoSEQ multiplex PCR; TCRdb keeps in-frame clones, though not all of them. The table records roughly 210,000 clones, about 88% of them present only once. The material sequenced was peripheral blood. All receptors derive from a man in his 70s with acute or convalescent COVID-19.

This rearrangement joins TRBV4-1 to TRBJ2-5, with D perhaps TRBD2 (7 bases). Trimming cost V 0 bases and J 5 bases, with 16 bases left between them. In germline, CDR1 is MGHRA, CDR2 YSYEKL. The CDR3 is 16 amino acids. The CDR3 DNA reads as TGCGCCAGCAGCCAAGAAGGGCGGGGGCAGATGGAGACCCAGTACTTC. This gives the protein CASSQEGRGQMETQYF.

This clone was seen a handful of times. V usage is TRBV27 and J usage is TRBJ1-5; the match to TRBD1 covers 7 bases. The J segment lost 7 bases and the V segment lost 0 bases, leaving 3 bases of the junction unmatched. The CDR3 loop spans 14 amino acids. Germline V CDR1 and CDR2: MNHEY, SMNVEV (reference sequence). The CDR3 bases are TGTGCCAGCAGTTTATCAGGGGGCAGGCAGCCCCAGCATTTT. Translating gives CASSLSGGRQPQHF.

The chain uses TRBV5-6 and TRBJ1-2, with 8 positions matching TRBD1. CDR3 length: 15 residues. The germline CDR1 and CDR2 sequences are SGHDT and YYEEEE. V lost 6 bases and J lost 4; bases outside the gene matches: 11. CDR3 DNA: TGTGCCAGCACTACTCCCAGGGGGCTTGGCTATGGCTACACCTTC. This translates into CASTTPRGLGYGYTF.

This rearrangement joins TRBV2 to TRBJ2-3, with TRBD2 matching over 11 bases. The ends lost 2 bases at V and 8 bases at J; junction bases unmatched: 9. Germline CDR1 reads SNHLY; CDR2 reads FYNNEI. This CDR3 region has 16 residues. As DNA, the CDR3 is TGTGCCAGCAGTGAAAGAAGAACTAGCGGGGGAGGTACGCAGTATTTT. The encoded protein is CASSERRTSGGGTQYF.

In the case of this clone: This same CDR3 is encoded by further DNA sequences in the sample. The chain carries TRBV28 and TRBJ2-3, with TRBD2 matching 9 bases. Germline V gene lookup returns CDR1 MDHEN and CDR2 SYDVKM. V was pared by 5 bases and J by 0 bases, with 9 bases of the junction left unmatched. CDR3 length equals 17 residues. CDR3 sequence (DNA): TGTGCCAGCAGTCCTCCAGCGGGAGGTGGAAGCACAGATACGCAGTATTTT. This sequence encodes CASSPPAGGGSTDTQYF.

The chain links TRBV30 to TRBJ1-6; TRBD1 might be the D (5 bases). The germline V gene encodes CDR1 GTSNPN and CDR2 SVGIG (reference sequence). The CDR3 covers 15 residues. With 3 bases removed from V and 5 bases from J, the gap between germline ends came to 14 bases. The CDR3 reads CAWSGGRPDNSPLHF. Here the CDR3 DNA reads TGTGCCTGGAGCGGGGGACGGCCTGATAATTCACCCCTCCACTTT.

The chain combines TRBV5-5 with TRBJ2-1; 8 positions match TRBD2. Looked up from germline, CDR1 is SGHKS and CDR2 is YYEKEE (reference sequence). The CDR3 runs to 17 residues. Trimming at V came to 1 base and at J to 6 bases, leaving 12 bases not matched to a gene. CDR3 nucleotides: TGTGCCAGCAGCTTGCCGCCCTATAGCGGGATTGGCAATGAGCAGTTCTTC. Its protein product is CASSLPPYSGIGNEQFF.

The genes are TRBV9 and TRBJ1-6, with D uncertain. The CDR3 contains 14 residues. Per the germline V gene, CDR1 is SGDLS and CDR2 is YYNGEE. The V gene lost 1 base and the J gene lost 7 bases, with 9 bases spanning the gap. Written as DNA, the CDR3 is TGTGCCAGCAGCGTACAACCTCTAAATTCACCCCTCCACTTT. Its translation is CASSVQPLNSPLHF.

The V gene is TRBV12-3 or TRBV12-4, the J gene TRBJ2-7; no firm D call. There are 12 residues in the CDR3. Trimming shortened V by 6 bases and J by 4 bases, and 10 bases separated the two germline ends. Here the CDR3 reads CASSTQAYEQYF. The CDR3 DNA reads TGTGCCAGCAGCACCCAGGCTTACGAGCAGTACTTC.

The chain carries TRBV5-8 and TRBJ1-2; 10 nucleotides align to TRBD1. V was pared by 3 bases and J by 7 bases, with 9 bases of the junction left unmatched. The CDR3 extends over 15 amino acids. The germline CDR1 and CDR2 sequences are SGHTS and YDEGEE. The CDR3 here is CASSSGDRGSSGYTF. DNA for the CDR3: TGTGCCAGCAGCTCCGGGGACAGGGGTTCGAGTGGCTACACCTTC.

The chain combines TRBV3-1 (or the pseudogene TRBV3-2) with TRBJ1-2, with 7 bases lining up with TRBD1. Germline CDR1 is LGHDT and CDR2 is YNNKEL (reference sequence). V trimming: 0 bases; J trimming: 2 bases; junction bases outside the gene matches: 9. There are 17 residues in the CDR3. CDR3 nucleotides: TGTGCCAGCAGCCAAGATCGTTTTGACAGGGAGAACTATGGCTACACCTTC. Translation gives CASSQDRFDRENYGYTF.

In its sample, this clone was seen a few times. V usage is TRBV4-1 and J usage is TRBJ2-6, with unresolved D. Between the trimmed V and J ends, which lost 0 bases and 4 bases, there was a span of 7 bases. The CDR3 contains 15 residues. Germline assignment: CDR1 MGHRA and CDR2 YSYEKL. CDR3 loop: CASSQEIVGANVLTF. The CDR3 DNA follows: TGCGCCAGCAGCCAAGAAATCGTCGGGGCCAACGTCCTGACTTTC.

This chain links TRBV30 with TRBJ2-1, with 9 positions matching TRBD2. In germline, CDR1 is GTSNPN, CDR2 SVGIG (reference sequence). This CDR3 is built from 15 residues. V trimming: 3 bases; J trimming: 9 bases; junction bases outside the gene matches: 12. CDR3 sequence (DNA): TGTGCCTGGAGCCAGACCGGGACTAGCTGGGGTGAGCAGTTCTTC. It is translated as CAWSQTGTSWGEQFF.

CDR3 protein: CSVEDFGQETGEAFF. CDR3 DNA: TGCAGCGTTGAAGATTTCGGCCAGGAAACAGGGGAAGCTTTCTTT. The chain combines TRBV29-1 with TRBJ1-1; TRBD1 is a possible D gene (6 bases). The germline V and J ends were trimmed by 0 bases and 8 bases, with 19 bases remaining between them. This CDR3 is built from 15 residues. Germline CDR1 reads SQVTM; CDR2 reads ANQGSEA.

This chain joins TRBV11-1 and TRBJ2-7; TRBD2 matches 10 bases. Germline V gives CDR1 SGHAT, CDR2 FQDESV (reference sequence). The CDR3 has 15 residues. V lost 5 bases, J lost 1 base, and 5 bases stayed unmatched. CDR3 loop: CASSPRTSGSYEQYF. In DNA, the CDR3 is TGTGCCAGCAGCCCTCGGACTAGCGGATCCTACGAGCAGTACTTC.

The chain joins TRBV29-1 to TRBJ1-1, with D tentatively TRBD1 (6 bases). CDR1 is SQVTM, CDR2 ANQGSEA, per germline. V dropped 4 bases and J dropped 8 bases, with 17 bases sitting between them. This CDR3 is 13 amino acids long. The CDR3 region has the DNA TGCAGCGTTGGGCCGTCTGGGCAGGGGGAAGCTTTCTTT. This gives the protein CSVGPSGQGEAFF.

The genes are TRBV7-9 and TRBJ2-1, with D possibly matching TRBD1 (5 bases). Germline assignment: CDR1 SEHNR and CDR2 FQNEAQ (reference sequence). This CDR3 region has 16 residues. Trimming cost V 0 bases and J 3 bases, with 12 bases left between them. CDR3 sequence reads: CASSLAGVPSYNEQFF. CDR3 sequence (DNA): TGTGCCAGCAGCTTAGCAGGGGTCCCCAGCTACAATGAGCAGTTCTTC. Full variable domain (rest looked up from reference TRBV7-9 and TRBJ2-1): DTGVSQNPRHKITKRGQNVTFRCDPISEHNRLYWYRQTLGQGPEFLTYFQNEAQLEKSRLLSDRFSAERPKGSFSTLEIQRTEQGDSAMYLCASSLAGVPSYNEQFFGPGTRLTVL.

This rearrangement joins TRBV5-1 to TRBJ2-2; D perhaps matches TRBD1 (6 bases). This CDR3 has 15 amino acids. The V end was cut by 7 bases, the J end by 2 bases, with 15 bases between. CDR1 and CDR2 (germline): SGHRS, YFSETQ. The CDR3, as DNA: TGCGCCAGCCTAGGTCTGGACAGTAACACCGGGGAGCTGTTTTTT. Amino acids: CASLGLDSNTGELFF.

The rearrangement uses TRBV7-3 and TRBJ2-7; TRBD1 matches at 8 bases. J lost 4 bases, V lost 5 bases, and 7 bases had no gene match. The CDR3 is made up of 14 amino acids. Germline V gene lookup returns CDR1 SGHTA and CDR2 FQGTGA. CDR3 protein: CASSRDRNTYEQYF. CDR3 bases: TGTGCCAGCAGCAGGGACAGGAACACGTACGAGCAGTACTTC.

This chain joins TRBV7-9 and TRBJ1-1, with a weak D call TRBD1 (5 bases). V was shortened by 0 bases and J by 3 bases, with 8 bases between the two germline ends. The CDR3 loop spans 14 amino acids. Germline values: CDR1 SEHNR, CDR2 FQNEAQ (reference sequence). CDR3 bases: TGTGCCAGCAGCTTAGCAGGGGTGGACACTGAAGCTTTCTTT. It is translated as CASSLAGVDTEAFF.